This is a list of T cell receptor beta chains from one sample in a study of T cell repertoires in cytomegalovirus infection. In TCRdb, the reads were re-called with MiXCR into one record per CDR3 protein. Among 150,000 to 200,000 distinct CDR3 sequences, about an eighth were seen once, and the ten largest hold 27%. Sequences were obtained from PBMCs. The receptors come from a human donor in good health (CMV status not recorded). Some clones in this sample may be carry-over from other donors' samples. CDR3s leave out the opening cysteine and the closing phenylalanine or tryptophan. Each record gives: CDR3 protein, J gene, V gene.

CDR3aa: ASSRTGTGGYYEQY; j_gene: TRBJ2-7; v_gene: TRBV14
CDR3aa: ASSTGQSDYNEQF; j_gene: TRBJ2-1; v_gene: TRBV5-1
CDR3aa: ASSPGLAGGNEQF; j_gene: TRBJ2-1; v_gene: TRBV7-6
CDR3aa: ASSILFNSNQPQH; j_gene: TRBJ1-5; v_gene: TRBV19
CDR3aa: ASSRLGRGEAF; j_gene: TRBJ1-1; v_gene: TRBV11-2
CDR3aa: ASSRHRSQPWYGYT; j_gene: TRBJ1-2; v_gene: TRBV28
CDR3aa: ASSLRVAETQY; j_gene: TRBJ2-5; v_gene: TRBV7-2
CDR3aa: ASSGEASPYNEQF; j_gene: TRBJ2-1; v_gene: TRBV19
CDR3aa: ATSHQGALEQF; j_gene: TRBJ2-1; v_gene: TRBV24-1
CDR3aa: ASSFLSRQTYGYT; j_gene: TRBJ1-2; v_gene: TRBV28
CDR3aa: ASSYPTDTQY; j_gene: TRBJ2-3; v_gene: TRBV5-4
CDR3aa: SAGFRDRGYEQY; j_gene: TRBJ2-7; v_gene: TRBV20-1
CDR3aa: SAVGWGTLEAF; j_gene: TRBJ1-1; v_gene: TRBV29-1
CDR3aa: ASSLPANTEAF; j_gene: TRBJ1-1; v_gene: TRBV7-9
CDR3aa: ASISDRGHGYT; j_gene: TRBJ1-2; v_gene: TRBV2
CDR3aa: ASSLAGTGKETQY; j_gene: TRBJ2-5; v_gene: TRBV28
CDR3aa: ATSRARDSNEQF; j_gene: TRBJ2-1; v_gene: TRBV15
CDR3aa: ASSYSVISYNEQF; j_gene: TRBJ2-1; v_gene: TRBV6-2/TRBV6-3
CDR3aa: ASSSGTNQNTGELF; j_gene: TRBJ2-2; v_gene: TRBV11-3
CDR3aa: ASSLIEQF; j_gene: TRBJ2-1; v_gene: TRBV7-3
CDR3aa: ASSLLGTDSYNEQF; j_gene: TRBJ2-1; v_gene: TRBV28
CDR3aa: ASSFRTGYEQY; j_gene: TRBJ2-7; v_gene: TRBV5-4